The rows below give T cell receptor beta chains drawn from one sample of a study of identical twins. TCRdb reprocessed the 5' RACE reads via MiXCR and lists one record per CDR3 protein. The sample has about 240,000 distinct CDR3 sequences, 9.5% to 15% seen once. These data are also associated with another study on yellow fever vaccine responses in identical twins.

The sequenced sample consisted of memory (CD45RO+) T cells sorted from blood. These receptors came from a woman in her late teens or twenties in good health. Each CDR3 is given with its conserved first and last residue. A D gene is named only where the DNA matches it firmly. Some rows have no size entry. The others give once, few or many, or a class for an expanded clone.

TRBD2	-	TRBV28	TRBJ2-3	TGTGCCAGCAGGGGGACTAGCGAGGGTACGCAGTATTTT	CASRGTSEGTQYF
TRBD1	-	TRBV7-2	TRBJ1-6	TGTGCCAGCAGCTTAGGCACAGGGGGATCACCCCTCCACTTT	CASSLGTGGSPLHF
-	many	TRBV3-1	TRBJ2-2	TGTGCCAGCAGCCAAGAGTTGGGGACTTGGGCGAACACCGGGGAGCTGTTTTTT	CASSQELGTWANTGELFF
-	-	TRBV28	TRBJ2-1	TGTGCCAGCAGTTTAAAACCTAGCTCCTACAATGAGCAGTTCTTC	CASSLKPSSYNEQFF
-	few	TRBV9	TRBJ2-5	TGTGCCAGCAGCCTAGAGGGGGTGTACCAAGAGACCCAGTACTTC	CASSLEGVYQETQYF
-	few	TRBV7-3	TRBJ2-2	TGTGCCAGCAGCTTAAGTGGTCCCGGGGAGCTGTTTTTT	CASSLSGPGELFF
TRBD1	few	TRBV28	TRBJ1-2	TGTGCCAGCAGTTTGTCGCAGGCAGGGGGCAATGGCTACACCTTC	CASSLSQAGGNGYTF
-	few	TRBV15	TRBJ2-7	TGTGCCACCAGTAGGGACATAGGCTACGAGCAGTACTTC	CATSRDIGYEQYF
-	-	TRBV9	TRBJ2-3	TGTGCCAGCAGTAAAACGGGGATCACAGATACGCAGTATTTT	CASSKTGITDTQYF
-	few	TRBV5-5	TRBJ2-3	TGTGCCAGCAGATGGGATCCAGATACGCAGTATTTT	CASRWDPDTQYF
-	-	TRBV7-9	TRBJ2-7	TGTGCCAGCAGCGGCAGGGTGGAGGAATTCGAGCAGTACTTC	CASSGRVEEFEQYF
TRBD2	few	TRBV5-1	TRBJ2-1	TGCGCCAGCAGCTTACTTCCTAGCGGGGTCTCGCATGAGCAGTTCTTC	CASSLLPSGVSHEQFF
TRBD2	many	TRBV6-1	TRBJ2-5	TGTGCCAGCGGGCTAGCGGTCCAAGAGACCCAGTACTTC	CASGLAVQETQYF
-	-	TRBV19	TRBJ2-5	TGTGCCAGTAGTCCACCGGGACCCGGTTCAGAGACCCAGTACTTC	CASSPPGPGSETQYF
-	few	TRBV7-2	TRBJ2-5	TGTGCCAGCAGCTTAGGACGGGATTCGGGGACCCAGTACTTC	CASSLGRDSGTQYF
TRBD2	many	TRBV5-1	TRBJ2-5	TGCGCCAGCAGCTTGGACGGGACTAGCGGGAGGAAGACCCAGTACTTC	CASSLDGTSGRKTQYF
-	-	TRBV7-2	TRBJ2-1	TGTGCCAGCAGCCACGGATACAATGAGCAGTTCTTC	CASSHGYNEQFF
TRBD2	few	TRBV20-1	TRBJ2-1	TGCAGTGCTAGAGTCCTCCGGACTAGCGGGATGCTCTCCGATGAGCAGTTCTTC	CSARVLRTSGMLSDEQFF
TRBD2	few	TRBV7-7	TRBJ2-5	TGTGCTAGCAGCCAAGCGGGAGGGAGCCGAGAGACCCAGTACTTC	CASSQAGGSRETQYF
-	-	TRBV20-1	TRBJ2-7	TGCAGTGCTAGAGATTGGACAGCTACCTACGAGCAGTACTTC	CSARDWTATYEQYF
-	-	TRBV7-6	TRBJ2-5	TGTGCCAGCAGCTTATGGACGGAAGAGACCCAGTACTTC	CASSLWTEETQYF
TRBD1	-	TRBV7-3	TRBJ2-3	TGTGCCAGCAGCCCCGGGACAGGGCGGCCAGATACGCAGTATTTT	CASSPGTGRPDTQYF
-	-	TRBV7-6	TRBJ2-3	TGTGCCAGCAGCTTATTACTAGGATCGACAGATACGCAGTATTTT	CASSLLLGSTDTQYF
TRBD2	few	TRBV24-1	TRBJ2-3	TGTGCCACCAGTGAAAGACTAGCGGGCACAGATACGCAGTATTTT	CATSERLAGTDTQYF
-	many	TRBV10-3	TRBJ2-1	TGTGCCATCAGCGGACTCAATGAGCAGTTCTTC	CAISGLNEQFF